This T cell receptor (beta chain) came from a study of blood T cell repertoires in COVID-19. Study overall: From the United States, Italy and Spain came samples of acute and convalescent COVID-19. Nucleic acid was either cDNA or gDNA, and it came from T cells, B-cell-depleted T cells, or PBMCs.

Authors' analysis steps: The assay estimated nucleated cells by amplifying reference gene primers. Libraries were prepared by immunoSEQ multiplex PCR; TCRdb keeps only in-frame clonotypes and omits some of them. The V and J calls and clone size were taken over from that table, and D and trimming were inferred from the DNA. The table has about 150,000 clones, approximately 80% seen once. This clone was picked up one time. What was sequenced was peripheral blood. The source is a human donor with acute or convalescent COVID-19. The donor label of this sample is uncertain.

The CDR3 region has the DNA TGTGCCAGCAGTGACGTTAAACTCGGTAACTATGGCTACACCTTC. Amino acid sequence: CASSDVKLGNYGYTF. The chain is built from TRBV6-1 and TRBJ1-2; D unresolved. The length of the CDR3 is 15 residues. The germline V gene has CDR1 MNHNS and CDR2 SASEGT. Trimming took 3 bases from V and 1 from J, leaving 12 bases between them.